This passage covers 29 T cell receptor beta chains from one sample sequenced in a study of blood T cell repertoires in COVID-19. Sequencing used immunoSEQ multiplex PCR; TCRdb keeps in-frame clones, though not all of them. This sample has about 350,000 clones, with more than 75% found just once. The specimen sequenced was PBMCs or T cells enriched from blood (not recorded which). The receptors originated from a woman aged 25 to 39 who had recovered from COVID-19.

V gene TRBV19 combines with J gene TRBJ1-2; 9 bases line up with TRBD1. The CDR3 runs to 12 residues. Trimming removed 4 bases from V and 8 bases from J; junction bases left unmatched: 2. Germline CDR1 is LNHDA and CDR2 is SQIVND (reference sequence). CDR3 loop: CASSRTGEGYTF. The CDR3 DNA reads as TGTGCCAGTAGTAGGACAGGGGAAGGCTACACCTTC.

This chain uses TRBV7-2 with TRBJ1-6, with D possibly TRBD1 on 5 matching bases. Trimming left V 1 base short and J 7 bases short, with 11 bases between. The CDR3 extends over 15 amino acids. Germline V gives CDR1 SGHTA, CDR2 FQGNSA. The CDR3 DNA reads TGTGCCAGCAGCTTAGTGGGCAGGGCAAATTCACCCCTCCACTTT. Amino acid sequence: CASSLVGRANSPLHF.

The chain couples TRBV11-2 to TRBJ2-3, with 8 bases identical to TRBD1. Germline V lookup: CDR1 SGHAT, CDR2 FQNNGV. With V trimmed by 5 bases and J by 4 bases, 5 bases remained unmatched. The CDR3 spans 14 residues. The CDR3 nucleotides are TGTGCCAGCAGCCTTGGACAGGGCCCAGATACGCAGTATTTT. Its protein is CASSLGQGPDTQYF. Full variable domain (rest looked up from reference TRBV11-2 and TRBJ2-3): EAGVAQSPRYKIIEKRQSVAFWCNPISGHATLYWYQQILGQGPKLLIQFQNNGVVDDSQLPKDRFSAERLKGVDSTLKIQPAKLEDSAVYLCASSLGQGPDTQYFGPGTRLTVL.

The CDR3 DNA reads TGTGCCAGCAGCTCCGGCGGGGGTCGGGACACTGAAGCTTTCTTT. Its protein product is CASSSGGGRDTEAFF. The genes are TRBV9 and TRBJ1-1, with D maybe TRBD1 (5 bases). The CDR3 contains 15 residues. The germline CDR1 and CDR2 sequences are SGDLS and YYNGEE. V was pared by 4 bases and J by 3 bases, with 16 bases between. Full variable domain (outside the CDR3, taken from reference TRBV9 and TRBJ1-1): DSGVTQTPKHLITATGQRVTLRCSPRSGDLSVYWYQQSLDQGLQFLIQYYNGEERAKGNILERFSAQQFPDLHSELNLSSLELGDSALYFCASSSGGGRDTEAFFGQGTRLTVV.

The genes are TRBV9 and TRBJ1-2; D remains ambiguous. The germline V and J ends were trimmed by 3 bases and 2 bases, with 14 bases remaining between them. The CDR3 is 15 residues long. The germline V gene encodes CDR1 SGDLS and CDR2 YYNGEE. The CDR3 nucleotides read TGTGCCAGCAGCGCCTTAAGCGGGGAAAACTATGGCTACACCTTC. Encoded protein: CASSALSGENYGYTF.

The genes are TRBV19 and TRBJ1-1; TRBD1 matches 9 bases. The junction had 11 bases not matched to a gene; V was cut back by 5 bases and J by 4 bases. CDR3 length equals 16 residues. Germline CDR1 LNHDA, CDR2 SQIVND (reference sequence). The CDR3 protein is CASSPGTGYGGTEAFF. In DNA, the CDR3 is TGTGCCAGTAGTCCCGGGACAGGGTACGGTGGCACTGAAGCTTTCTTT.

About this clone itself: At one end the junction does not follow the germline gene, possibly because of a read error. The rearrangement joins TRBV7-9 to TRBJ1-1; D is unresolved. This CDR3 is 15 amino acids long. Germline V CDR1 and CDR2: SEHNR, FQNEAQ (reference sequence). The CDR3 DNA is TGTGCCAGCAGCCGCCCCATCCGGACGGGAGCATTTGGGGTCTTT. This translates into CASSRPIRTGAFGVF.

The V and J genes are TRBV4-2 and TRBJ1-5, with 9 bases lining up with TRBD1. Germline trimming cut 1 base from V and 2 bases from J; bases unmatched to any gene: 0. This CDR3 region has 15 residues. Per the germline V gene, CDR1 is LGHNA and CDR2 is YNFKEQ. CDR3 nucleotides: TGTGCCAGCAGCCAAGGGGACAGGGGCAATCAGCCCCAGCATTTT. Translating gives CASSQGDRGNQPQHF.

The chain combines TRBV28 with TRBJ1-2, with 8 bases matching TRBD1. This CDR3 comprises 13 residues. V dropped 2 bases and J dropped 8; count of bases not matched to a gene: 4. Germline V gene lookup returns CDR1 MDHEN and CDR2 SYDVKM. CDR3 DNA sequence: TGTGCCAGCAGTTTAAGCAGGGGGCGGGGCTACACCTTC. It encodes CASSLSRGRGYTF.

This clone was observed a single time. DNA for the CDR3: TGCGCCAGCAGCCCGGGACAGGGAGTCTTACACGAGCAGTACTTC. It yields the protein CASSPGQGVLHEQYF. The chain joins TRBV5-1 to TRBJ2-7; the match to TRBD1 covers 9 bases. J gave up 5 bases and V 4 bases, and 10 bases lay outside the gene matches. Germline lookup yields CDR1 SGHRS and CDR2 YFSETQ. The CDR3 has 15 residues.

J is TRBJ1-4 and V is TRBV23-1; TRBD1 is a possible D gene (6 bases). TRBV23-1 counts as an open reading frame of uncertain function. V lost 2 bases to trimming and J lost 4 bases, with 23 bases between them. This CDR3 spans 19 amino acids. The CDR3 protein is CASSQAGAGDCTLNEKLFF. Written as DNA, the CDR3 is TGCGCCAGCAGTCAAGCGGGGGCAGGGGACTGCACTCTTAATGAAAAACTGTTTTTT.

This rearrangement joins TRBV27 to TRBJ2-1, with D tentatively TRBD1 (5 bases). V was shortened by 2 bases and J by 6 bases, with 14 bases between the two germline ends. CDR3 length: 15 residues. Per germline, CDR1 MNHEY and CDR2 SMNVEV (reference sequence). The CDR3 region is CASSLDGDSINEQFF. CDR3 bases: TGTGCCAGCAGTTTAGATGGTGACAGTATCAATGAGCAGTTCTTC.

This chain links TRBV5-6 with TRBJ2-3, with D possibly being TRBD1 (6 bases). The CDR3 sequence is 15 residues long. The germline V and J ends were trimmed by 3 bases and 0 bases, with 11 bases remaining between them. Germline V CDR1 and CDR2: SGHDT, YYEEEE. CDR3 protein: CASSWTVTSTDTQYF. CDR3 DNA sequence: TGTGCCAGCAGCTGGACAGTTACTAGCACAGATACGCAGTATTTT.

In its sample, this clone was seen a few times. V gene TRBV10-3 combines with J gene TRBJ1-1; 7 positions agree with TRBD1. Trimming at V came to 3 bases and at J to 1 base, leaving 11 bases not matched to a gene. The germline CDR1 and CDR2 sequences are ENHRY and SYGVKD. The CDR3 extends over 17 amino acids. The DNA of the CDR3 is TGTGCCATCAGTGACCCGGCCGTCACAGGGGAGAACACTGAAGCTTTCTTT. Translating gives CAISDPAVTGENTEAFF.

The gene calls are TRBV6-2 or TRBV6-3 and TRBJ2-1; 9 bases are shared with TRBD1. This CDR3 region has 12 residues. From germline, CDR1 is MNHEY and CDR2 SVGEGT. J lost 12 bases, V lost 2 bases, and 2 bases had no gene match. The CDR3 DNA reads as TGTGCCAGCAGTTACCGGGGACAGGGGCAGTTCTTC. Translating it yields CASSYRGQGQFF.

The V call is TRBV15, the J call TRBJ2-1, with TRBD1 as a possible D gene (5 bases). The germline gives CDR1 LNHNV, CDR2 YYDKDF (reference sequence). The CDR3 is 14 amino acids. The germline V and J ends were trimmed by 8 bases and 0 bases, with 11 bases remaining between them. The CDR3, as DNA: TGTGCCACCGGGGCCAGCTACTCCTACAATGAGCAGTTCTTC. Translating gives CATGASYSYNEQFF.

This chain joins TRBV5-4 and TRBJ2-7, with a tentative D call TRBD2 (6 bases). The germline V gene encodes CDR1 SGHNT and CDR2 YYREEE (reference sequence). V lost 0 bases and J lost 5, with 9 bases in between. The CDR3 consists of 13 residues. CDR3 protein: CASSLGGVNEQYF. The CDR3 DNA is TGTGCCAGCAGCTTGGGGGGGGTAAACGAGCAGTACTTC.

V and J are TRBV12-5 and TRBJ2-7; maybe TRBD1 (6 bases). This CDR3 is 11 amino acids long. Germline CDR1 reads LGHNT; CDR2 reads FRNRAP. CDR3 amino acids: CATGSEYEQYF. CDR3 bases: TGTGCAACAGGGAGCGAGTACGAGCAGTACTTC.

This clone showed up just a few times. The chain employs TRBV15 and TRBJ1-2; D unresolved. V lost 2 bases, J lost 4 bases, and 8 bases lay in between. This CDR3 is 13 amino acids long. Germline V lookup: CDR1 LNHNV, CDR2 YYDKDF (reference sequence). CDR3 nucleotides: TGTGCCACCAGCAGACCAACAGTCTATGGCTACACCTTC. This sequence encodes CATSRPTVYGYTF.

This chain links TRBV7-3 with TRBJ1-1; no reliable D call. Trimming removed 3 bases at V and 1 base at J, with 15 bases between. CDR1 is SGHTA, CDR2 FQGTGA, per germline. The CDR3 is made up of 16 amino acids. The CDR3 region has the DNA TGTGCCAGCAGCTTTACCCCATCTACCAAGAACACTGAAGCTTTCTTT. Encoded protein: CASSFTPSTKNTEAFF.

This clone appeared a few times. V gene TRBV10-3 combines with J gene TRBJ1-4; 7 bases align to TRBD1. Germline V gene lookup returns CDR1 ENHRY and CDR2 SYGVKD. Unmatched junction bases numbered 6, after V lost 6 bases and J lost 5 bases. This CDR3 region has 14 residues. In DNA form, the CDR3 reads TGTGCCATCAGCTCCGGGACAGAGAATGAAAAACTGTTTTTT. This gives the protein CAISSGTENEKLFF.

J is TRBJ2-1 and V is TRBV18; possible D gene TRBD2, 7 bases. The CDR3 runs to 15 residues. Germline V lookup: CDR1 KGHSH, CDR2 LQKENI. V lost 0 bases and J lost 6, with 12 bases in between. The CDR3 is CASSPPLGGPNEQFF. CDR3 DNA: TGTGCCAGCTCACCACCGCTCGGGGGGCCCAATGAGCAGTTCTTC. The entire variable domain, with the rest obtained from reference TRBV18 and TRBJ2-1, is as follows: NAGVMQNPRHLVRRRGQEARLRCSPMKGHSHVYWYRQLPEEGLKFMVYLQKENIIDESGMPKERFSAEFPKEGPSILRIQQVVRGDSAAYFCASSPPLGGPNEQFFGPGTRLTVL.

The V gene is TRBV3-1 (or the pseudogene TRBV3-2), the J gene TRBJ2-7; TRBD2 is a possible D gene (5 bases). Trimming removed 0 bases at V and 1 base at J, with 7 bases between. Germline V lookup: CDR1 LGHDT, CDR2 YNNKEL (reference sequence). CDR3 size: 14 residues. DNA of the CDR3: TGTGCCAGCAGCCAAGATTGGGAGTCCTACGAGCAGTACTTC. This gives the protein CASSQDWESYEQYF.

The chain has TRBV9 and TRBJ2-1; no clear D gene. The CDR3 extends over 15 amino acids. V was cut by 0 bases and J by 1 base, with 8 bases left in between. Germline values: CDR1 SGDLS, CDR2 YYNGEE. CDR3 in amino acids: CASSVGAGSYNEQFF. CDR3 nucleotide sequence: TGTGCCAGCAGCGTAGGGGCAGGTTCCTACAATGAGCAGTTCTTC.

The rearrangement uses TRBV7-9 and TRBJ2-1; D call uncertain. The CDR3 has 11 residues. From germline, CDR1 is SEHNR and CDR2 FQNEAQ (reference sequence). V dropped 5 bases and J dropped 7 bases, with 6 bases sitting between them. This CDR3 is CASSAGNEQFF. The CDR3 DNA follows: TGTGCCAGCAGCGCCGGTAATGAGCAGTTCTTC.

This chain joins TRBV3-1 (or the pseudogene TRBV3-2) and TRBJ1-3; D remains unclear. CDR1 LGHDT and CDR2 YNNKEL come from the germline V gene (reference sequence). V shed 5 bases and J shed 12 bases, with 11 bases lying between them. The CDR3 length is 11 residues. The DNA for the CDR3 is TGTGCCAGCAGCAAAGGGCGAGGCATATATTTT. Its translation: CASSKGRGIYF.

This clone was seen a handful of times. The chain recombines TRBV29-1 with TRBJ1-2; D ambiguous. The germline gives CDR1 SQVTM, CDR2 ANQGSEA. This CDR3 has 12 residues. V lost 2 bases to trimming and J lost 3 bases, with 7 bases between them. The CDR3 bases are TGCAGCGTTGAACCAGTGTACTATGGCTACACCTTC. Protein: CSVEPVYYGYTF.

This clone has just a few counts. This chain connects TRBV6-5 to TRBJ2-2; unclear D gene. Germline-derived CDR1 and CDR2 are MNHEY and SVGAGI. CDR3 size: 13 residues. Trimming shortened V by 7 bases and J by 2 bases, and 8 bases separated the two germline ends. This CDR3 reads CASTVSNTGELFF. The CDR3, as DNA: TGTGCCAGCACGGTCTCAAACACCGGGGAGCTGTTTTTT.

The chain uses TRBV3-1 (or the pseudogene TRBV3-2) and TRBJ2-7; 9 bases agree with TRBD1. There are 15 residues in the CDR3. J was trimmed by 5 bases and V by 2 bases; bases with no gene match: 7. Germline-derived CDR1 and CDR2 are LGHDT and YNNKEL (reference sequence). The CDR3 is CASSQKTGGVDEQYF. The DNA for the CDR3 is TGTGCCAGCAGCCAAAAAACAGGGGGCGTGGACGAGCAGTACTTC.